This TCR beta chain was found in a study of response to subunit inactivated influenza vaccine. TCRdb passed the RT-PCR reads through MiXCR, listing each CDR3 protein once. The sample holds some 540,000 distinct CDR3 sequences, roughly 25% seen once. In addition, the sample was reused for a study of T cells expressing NK-cell markers. That source adds: TCR beta cDNA was generated via 5'RACE template switching incorporating UMIs.

The source was CD4+ T cells sorted from PBMCs, collected 11 to 12 days after vaccination. This sequence was found in a man aged 50 to 59 who received an inactivated influenza vaccine.

In nucleotides, the CDR3 is TGTGCCAGCAGTTACTCACAGGGTAACTATGGCTACACCTTC. Amino acid sequence: CASSYSQGNYGYTF. This chain joins TRBV6-5 and TRBJ1-2; the D gene is possibly TRBD1 (6 bases). CDR1 is MNHEY and CDR2 is SVGAGI in the germline V gene. CDR3 size: 14 residues. The V end lost 0 bases, the J end lost 1 base, and 6 bases lay between the germline ends.